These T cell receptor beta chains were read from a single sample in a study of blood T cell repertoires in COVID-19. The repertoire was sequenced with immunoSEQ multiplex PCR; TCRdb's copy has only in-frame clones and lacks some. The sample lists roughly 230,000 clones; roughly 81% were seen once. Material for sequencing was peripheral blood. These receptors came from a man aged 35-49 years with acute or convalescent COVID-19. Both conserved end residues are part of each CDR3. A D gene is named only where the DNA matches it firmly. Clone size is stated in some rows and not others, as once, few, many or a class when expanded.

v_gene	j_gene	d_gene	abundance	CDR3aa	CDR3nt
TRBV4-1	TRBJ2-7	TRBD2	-	CASSQGPSGGSSYEQYF	TGCGCCAGCAGCCAAGGTCCGAGCGGGGGTTCCTCCTACGAGCAGTACTTC
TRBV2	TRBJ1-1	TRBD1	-	CASRGQLNTEAFF	TGTGCCAGCCGGGGACAGCTTAACACTGAAGCTTTCTTT
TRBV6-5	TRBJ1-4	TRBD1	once	CASSYLPGQGNEKLFF	TGTGCCAGCAGTTACTTGCCGGGACAGGGGAATGAAAAACTGTTTTTT
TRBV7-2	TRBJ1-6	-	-	CASRLTSNSPLHF	TGTGCCAGCCGCTTGACTTCAAATTCACCCCTCCACTTT
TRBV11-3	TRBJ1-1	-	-	CASSRGGLNTEAFF	TGTGCCAGCAGCCGGGGGGGACTCAACACTGAAGCTTTCTTT
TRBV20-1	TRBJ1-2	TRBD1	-	CSASLGTGDGYTF	TGCAGTGCTAGTCTCGGGACAGGAGATGGCTACACCTTC
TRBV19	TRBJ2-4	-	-	CASSIDPSRDIQYF	TGTGCCAGTAGTATAGATCCCTCGAGGGACATTCAGTACTTC
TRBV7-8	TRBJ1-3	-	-	CASSFGPFDSGNTIYF	TGTGCCAGCAGCTTTGGGCCATTCGACTCTGGAAACACCATATATTTT
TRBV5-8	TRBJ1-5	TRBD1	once	CASSLGQGPNQPQHF	TGTGCCAGCAGCTTGGGACAGGGACCCAATCAGCCCCAGCATTTT
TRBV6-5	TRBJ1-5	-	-	CASSGVGGAQPQHF	TGTGCCAGCAGCGGCGTCGGGGGGGCCCAGCCCCAGCATTTT
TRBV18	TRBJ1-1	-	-	CASSPLGQNTEAFF	TGTGCCAGCTCACCACTGGGCCAGAACACTGAAGCTTTCTTT
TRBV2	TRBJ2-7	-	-	CASTEGVTYEQYF	TGTGCCAGCACCGAAGGGGTAACCTACGAGCAGTACTTC
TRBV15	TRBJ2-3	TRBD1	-	CATAGMGQGTDTQYF	TGTGCCACCGCTGGCATGGGACAGGGTACAGATACGCAGTATTTT
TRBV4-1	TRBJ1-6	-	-	CASSQYSNSPLHF	TGCGCCAGCAGCCAATACAGTAATTCACCCCTCCACTTT
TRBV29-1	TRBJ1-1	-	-	CSAVVAARTEAFF	TGCAGCGCGGTAGTAGCGGCACGGACTGAAGCTTTCTTT
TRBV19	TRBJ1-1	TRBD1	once	CASSTGGYTEAFF	TGTGCCAGTAGCACAGGGGGCTACACTGAAGCTTTCTTT
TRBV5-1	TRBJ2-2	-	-	CASSLFVQGNTGELFF	TGCGCCAGCAGCTTGTTCGTCCAGGGCAACACCGGGGAGCTGTTTTTT
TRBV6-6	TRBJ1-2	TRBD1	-	CASSWGQDGYTF	TGTGCCAGCAGTTGGGGACAGGATGGCTACACCTTC
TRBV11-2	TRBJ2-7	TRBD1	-	CASRRPGTGTTEQYF	TGTGCCAGCAGGCGCCCCGGGACAGGGACTACCGAGCAGTACTTC
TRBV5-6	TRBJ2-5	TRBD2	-	CASSRQRGLGETQYF	TGTGCCAGCAGCAGGCAGCGGGGGTTGGGAGAGACCCAGTACTTC
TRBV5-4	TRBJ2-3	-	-	CASSPGPDTQYF	TGTGCCAGCAGCCCAGGCCCAGATACGCAGTATTTT
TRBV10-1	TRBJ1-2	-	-	CAREGDNYGYTF	TGCGCCAGGGAAGGGGATAACTATGGCTACACCTTC
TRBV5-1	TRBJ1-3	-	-	CASSLDIGNTIYF	TGCGCCAGCAGCTTGGACATCGGAAACACCATATATTTT
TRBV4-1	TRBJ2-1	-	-	CASSQEERTPRIQWQFF	TGCGCCAGCAGCCAAGAAGAACGGACACCCCGAATACAATGGCAGTTCTTC
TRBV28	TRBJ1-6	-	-	CASTLFTGGGSPLHF	TGTGCCAGCACCCTATTTACGGGGGGCGGTTCACCCCTCCACTTT
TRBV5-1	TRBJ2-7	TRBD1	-	CASSSADRGSDEQYF	TGCGCCAGCAGCTCGGCTGACAGGGGATCAGACGAGCAGTACTTC
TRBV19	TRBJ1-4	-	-	CASSLGGSYEKLFF	TGTGCCAGTAGTCTCGGGGGATCTTATGAAAAACTGTTTTTT
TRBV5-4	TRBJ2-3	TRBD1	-	CASSLAGGLVIDTQYF	TGTGCCAGCAGCTTGGCAGGGGGCTTAGTGATAGATACGCAGTATTTT
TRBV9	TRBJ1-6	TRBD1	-	CASSVGTGALRNSPLHF	TGTGCCAGCAGCGTCGGGACAGGAGCCCTTCGGAATTCACCCCTCCACTTT
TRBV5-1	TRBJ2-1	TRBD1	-	CASSLTGTGTYNEQFF	TGCGCCAGCAGCCTAACCGGGACAGGGACCTACAATGAGCAGTTCTTC